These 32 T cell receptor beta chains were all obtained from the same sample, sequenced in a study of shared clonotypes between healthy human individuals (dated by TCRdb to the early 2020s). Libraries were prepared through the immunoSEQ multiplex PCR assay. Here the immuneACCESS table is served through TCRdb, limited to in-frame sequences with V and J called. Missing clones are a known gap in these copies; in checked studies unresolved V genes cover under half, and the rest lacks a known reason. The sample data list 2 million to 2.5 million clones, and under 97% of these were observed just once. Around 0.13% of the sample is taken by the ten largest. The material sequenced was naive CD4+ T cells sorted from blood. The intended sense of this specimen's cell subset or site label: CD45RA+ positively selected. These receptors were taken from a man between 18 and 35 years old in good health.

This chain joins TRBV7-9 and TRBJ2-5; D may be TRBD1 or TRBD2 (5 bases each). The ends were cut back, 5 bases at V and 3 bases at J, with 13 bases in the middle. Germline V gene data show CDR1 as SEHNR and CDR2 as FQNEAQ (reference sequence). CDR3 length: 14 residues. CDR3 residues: CASSLGAQEETQYF. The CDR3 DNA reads TGTGCCAGCAGCCTCGGGGCGCAGGAAGAGACCCAGTACTTC.

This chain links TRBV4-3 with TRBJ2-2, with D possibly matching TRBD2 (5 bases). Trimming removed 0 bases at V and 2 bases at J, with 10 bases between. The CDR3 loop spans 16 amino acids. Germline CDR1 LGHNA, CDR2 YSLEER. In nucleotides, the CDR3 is TGCGCCAGCAGCCAAGAATCGGGGTCCAACACCGGGGAGCTGTTTTTT. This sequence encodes CASSQESGSNTGELFF.

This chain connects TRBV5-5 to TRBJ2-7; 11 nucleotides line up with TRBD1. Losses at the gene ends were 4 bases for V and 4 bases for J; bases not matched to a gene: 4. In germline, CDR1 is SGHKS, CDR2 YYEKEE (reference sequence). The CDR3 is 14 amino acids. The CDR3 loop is CASSPGTGGYEQYF. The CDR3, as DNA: TGTGCCAGCAGCCCCGGGACAGGGGGTTACGAGCAGTACTTC.

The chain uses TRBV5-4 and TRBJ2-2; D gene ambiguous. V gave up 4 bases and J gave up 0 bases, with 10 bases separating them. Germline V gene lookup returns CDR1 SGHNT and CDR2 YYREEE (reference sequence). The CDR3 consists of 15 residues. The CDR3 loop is CASSLELTNTGELFF. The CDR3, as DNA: TGTGCCAGCAGCCTGGAACTAACGAACACCGGGGAGCTGTTTTTT.

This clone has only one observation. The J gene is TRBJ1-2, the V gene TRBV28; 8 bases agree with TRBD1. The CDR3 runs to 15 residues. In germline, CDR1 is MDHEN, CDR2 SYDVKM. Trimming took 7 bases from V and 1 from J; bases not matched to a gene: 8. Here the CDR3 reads CASTRTGGGNYGYTF. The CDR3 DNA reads TGTGCCAGCACCCGAACAGGGGGGGGTAACTATGGCTACACCTTC.

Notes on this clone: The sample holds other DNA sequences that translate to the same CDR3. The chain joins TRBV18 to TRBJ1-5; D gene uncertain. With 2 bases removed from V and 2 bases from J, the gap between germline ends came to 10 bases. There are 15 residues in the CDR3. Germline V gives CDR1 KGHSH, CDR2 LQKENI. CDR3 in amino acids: CASSPSGVGNQPQHF. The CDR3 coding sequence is TGTGCCAGCTCACCATCCGGGGTGGGCAATCAGCCCCAGCATTTT.

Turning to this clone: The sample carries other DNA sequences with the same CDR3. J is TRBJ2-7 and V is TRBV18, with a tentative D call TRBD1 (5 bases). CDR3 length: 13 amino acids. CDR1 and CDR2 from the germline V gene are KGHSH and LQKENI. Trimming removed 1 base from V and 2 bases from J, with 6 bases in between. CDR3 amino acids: CASSPQGTYEQYF. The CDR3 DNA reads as TGTGCCAGCTCACCACAGGGGACCTACGAGCAGTACTTC. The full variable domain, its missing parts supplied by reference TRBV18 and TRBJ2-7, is NAGVMQNPRHLVRRRGQEARLRCSPMKGHSHVYWYRQLPEEGLKFMVYLQKENIIDESGMPKERFSAEFPKEGPSILRIQQVVRGDSAAYFCASSPQGTYEQYFGPGTRLTVT.

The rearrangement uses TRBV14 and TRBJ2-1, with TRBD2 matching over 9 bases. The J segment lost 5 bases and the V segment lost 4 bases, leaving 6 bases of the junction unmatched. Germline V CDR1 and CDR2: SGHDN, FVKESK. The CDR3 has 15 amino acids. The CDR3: CASSPRLAGNNEQFF. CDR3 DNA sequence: TGTGCCAGCAGCCCCCGGCTAGCGGGGAACAATGAGCAGTTCTTC.

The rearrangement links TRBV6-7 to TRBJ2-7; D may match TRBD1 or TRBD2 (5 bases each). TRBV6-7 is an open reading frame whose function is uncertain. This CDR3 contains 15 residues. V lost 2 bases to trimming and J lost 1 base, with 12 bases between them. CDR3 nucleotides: TGTGCCAGCAGTTACCCCGGGGCCCCTTCCTACGAGCAGTACTTC. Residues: CASSYPGAPSYEQYF.

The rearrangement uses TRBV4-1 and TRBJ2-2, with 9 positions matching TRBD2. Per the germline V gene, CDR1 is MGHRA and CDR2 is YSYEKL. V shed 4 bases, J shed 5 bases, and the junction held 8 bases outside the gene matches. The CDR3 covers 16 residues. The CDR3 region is CASSLAGVSGTGELFF. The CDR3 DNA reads TGCGCCAGCAGCCTAGCGGGAGTGAGTGGAACCGGGGAGCTGTTTTTT.

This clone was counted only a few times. CDR3 region: CASSDGGHSPLHF. For the CDR3, the DNA is TGTGCCAGCAGTGACGGGGGGCACTCACCCCTCCACTTT. The chain has TRBV25-1 and TRBJ1-6, with a tentative D call TRBD1 (6 bases). The germline V gene has CDR1 MGHDK and CDR2 SYGVNS. This CDR3 has 13 residues. V shed 3 bases and J shed 10 bases, with 10 bases lying between them.

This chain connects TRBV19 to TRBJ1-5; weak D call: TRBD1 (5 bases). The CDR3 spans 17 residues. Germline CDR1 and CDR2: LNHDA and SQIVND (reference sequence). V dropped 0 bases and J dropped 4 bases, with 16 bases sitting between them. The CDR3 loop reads CASSIDTGTANNQPQHF. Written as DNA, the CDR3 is TGTGCCAGTAGTATAGATACCGGGACCGCGAATAATCAGCCCCAGCATTTT.

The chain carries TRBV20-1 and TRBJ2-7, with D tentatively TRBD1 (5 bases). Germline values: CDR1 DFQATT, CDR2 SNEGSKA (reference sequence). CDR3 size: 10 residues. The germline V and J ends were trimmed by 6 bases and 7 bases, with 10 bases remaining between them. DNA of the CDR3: TGCAGTGCCGATAGGGGTGAGCAGTACTTC. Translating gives CSADRGEQYF.

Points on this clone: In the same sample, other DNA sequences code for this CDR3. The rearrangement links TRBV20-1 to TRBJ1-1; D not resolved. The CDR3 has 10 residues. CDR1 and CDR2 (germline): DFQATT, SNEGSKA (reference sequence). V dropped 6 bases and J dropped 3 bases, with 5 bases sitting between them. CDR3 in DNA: TGCAGTGCCTCGGACACTGAAGCTTTCTTT. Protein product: CSASDTEAFF.

The CDR3 is CSVRQGGGREQYF. The CDR3 nucleotides are TGCAGCGTGAGACAGGGAGGGGGCCGCGAGCAGTACTTC. J is TRBJ2-7 and V is TRBV29-1; TRBD1 or TRBD2 may be the D gene (7 bases each). Germline values: CDR1 SQVTM, CDR2 ANQGSEA. The CDR3 extends over 13 amino acids. V was pared by 6 bases and J by 6 bases, with 18 bases between.

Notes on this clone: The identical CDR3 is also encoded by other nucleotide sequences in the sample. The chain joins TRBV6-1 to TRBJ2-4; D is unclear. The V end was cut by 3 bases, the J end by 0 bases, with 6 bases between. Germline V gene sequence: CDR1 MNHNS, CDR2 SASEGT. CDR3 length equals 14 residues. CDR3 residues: CASSENLAKNIQYF. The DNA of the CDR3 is TGTGCCAGCAGTGAGAACCTAGCCAAAAACATTCAGTACTTC.

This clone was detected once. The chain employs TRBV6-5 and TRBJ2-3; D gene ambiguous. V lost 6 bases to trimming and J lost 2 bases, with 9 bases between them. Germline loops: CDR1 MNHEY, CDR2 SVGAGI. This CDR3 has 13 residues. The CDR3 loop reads CASSPPFTDTQYF. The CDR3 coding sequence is TGTGCCAGCAGCCCCCCTTTCACAGATACGCAGTATTTT.

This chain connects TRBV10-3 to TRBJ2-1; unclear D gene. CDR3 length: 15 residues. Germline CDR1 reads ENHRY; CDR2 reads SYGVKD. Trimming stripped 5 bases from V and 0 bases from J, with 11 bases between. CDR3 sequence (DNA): TGTGCCATCAGTAGTGACCCAAGCTCCTACAATGAGCAGTTCTTC. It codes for CAISSDPSSYNEQFF.

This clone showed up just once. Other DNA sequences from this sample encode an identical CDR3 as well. The CDR3, as DNA: TGCGCCAGCAGCTTGGAGATGGGCACTGAAGCTTTCTTT. Its protein product is CASSLEMGTEAFF. The V and J genes are TRBV5-1 and TRBJ1-1; no reliable D call. V was shortened by 0 bases and J by 4 bases, with 7 bases between the two germline ends. The CDR3 totals 13 residues. The germline CDR1 and CDR2 sequences are SGHRS and YFSETQ.

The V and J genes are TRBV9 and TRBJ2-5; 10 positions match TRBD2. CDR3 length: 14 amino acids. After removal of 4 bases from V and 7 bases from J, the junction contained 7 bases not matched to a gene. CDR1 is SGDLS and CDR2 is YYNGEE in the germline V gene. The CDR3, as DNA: TGTGCCAGCAGCCTAACCGGGACTAGCGCGACCCAGTACTTC. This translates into CASSLTGTSATQYF.

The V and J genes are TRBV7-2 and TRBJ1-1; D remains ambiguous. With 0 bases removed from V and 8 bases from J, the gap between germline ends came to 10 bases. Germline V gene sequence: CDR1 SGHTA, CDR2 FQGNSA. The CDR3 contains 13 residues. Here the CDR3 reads CASSLAGLLEAFF. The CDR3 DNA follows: TGTGCCAGCAGCTTAGCCGGGCTCCTAGAAGCTTTCTTT.

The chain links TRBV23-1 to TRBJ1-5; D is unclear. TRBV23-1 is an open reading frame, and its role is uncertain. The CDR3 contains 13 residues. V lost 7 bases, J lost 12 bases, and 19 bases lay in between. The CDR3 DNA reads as TGCGCCAGCATTAGTCTCTGGGCCGCAATCCAGCATTTT. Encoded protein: CASISLWAAIQHF.

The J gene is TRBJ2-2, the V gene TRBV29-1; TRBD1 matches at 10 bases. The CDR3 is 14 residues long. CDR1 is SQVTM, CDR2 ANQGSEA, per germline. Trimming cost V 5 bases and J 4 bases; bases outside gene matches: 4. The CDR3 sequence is CSVRDRGPTGELFF. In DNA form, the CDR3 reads TGCAGCGTTCGAGACAGGGGGCCCACCGGGGAGCTGTTTTTT.

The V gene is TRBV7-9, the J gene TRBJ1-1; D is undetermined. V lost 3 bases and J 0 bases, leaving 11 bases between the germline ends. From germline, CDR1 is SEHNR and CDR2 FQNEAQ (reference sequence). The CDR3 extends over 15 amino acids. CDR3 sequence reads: CASSFGELMNTEAFF. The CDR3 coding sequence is TGTGCCAGCAGCTTCGGAGAACTAATGAACACTGAAGCTTTCTTT.

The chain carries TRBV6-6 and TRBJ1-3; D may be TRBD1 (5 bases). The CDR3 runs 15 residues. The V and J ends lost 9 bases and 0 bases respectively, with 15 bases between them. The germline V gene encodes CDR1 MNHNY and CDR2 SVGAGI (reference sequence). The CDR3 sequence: CASDSPPSSGNTIYF. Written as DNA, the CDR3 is TGTGCCAGTGACAGCCCTCCGAGCTCTGGAAACACCATATATTTT.

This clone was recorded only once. Here the CDR3 reads CASSLRRTGREDTQYF. The CDR3 nucleotides are TGTGCCAGCAGCTTGCGTCGGACAGGGAGGGAAGATACGCAGTATTTT. This rearrangement joins TRBV11-1 to TRBJ2-3, with D tentatively TRBD1 (8 bases). Germline assignment: CDR1 SGHAT and CDR2 FQDESV (reference sequence). Trimming pared 3 bases from V and 5 bases from J, leaving 18 bases between. The CDR3 extends over 16 amino acids.

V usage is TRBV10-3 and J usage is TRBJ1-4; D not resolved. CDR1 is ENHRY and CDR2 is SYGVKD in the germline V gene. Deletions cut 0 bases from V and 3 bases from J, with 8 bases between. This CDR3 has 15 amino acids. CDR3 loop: CAISESVVANEKLFF. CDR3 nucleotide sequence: TGTGCCATCAGTGAGTCGGTAGTGGCTAATGAAAAACTGTTTTTT.

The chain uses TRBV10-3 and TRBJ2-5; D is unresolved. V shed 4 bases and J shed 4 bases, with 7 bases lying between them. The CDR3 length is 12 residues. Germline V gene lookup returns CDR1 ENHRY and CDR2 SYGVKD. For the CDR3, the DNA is TGTGCCATCAGTGGGGCTGGAGAGACCCAGTACTTC. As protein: CAISGAGETQYF.

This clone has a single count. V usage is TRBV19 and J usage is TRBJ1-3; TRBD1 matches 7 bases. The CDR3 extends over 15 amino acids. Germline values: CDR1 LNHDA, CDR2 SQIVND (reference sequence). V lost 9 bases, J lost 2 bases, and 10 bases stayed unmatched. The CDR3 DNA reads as TGTGCCAGCCTTAAAACCGGGACAGCTGGAAACACCATATATTTT. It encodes CASLKTGTAGNTIYF.

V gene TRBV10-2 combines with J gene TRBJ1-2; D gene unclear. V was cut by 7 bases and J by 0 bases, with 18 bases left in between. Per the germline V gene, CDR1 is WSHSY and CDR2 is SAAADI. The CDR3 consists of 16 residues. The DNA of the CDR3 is TGCGCCAGCACCCCAGCGAGGCCCGTCACTAACTATGGCTACACCTTC. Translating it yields CASTPARPVTNYGYTF.

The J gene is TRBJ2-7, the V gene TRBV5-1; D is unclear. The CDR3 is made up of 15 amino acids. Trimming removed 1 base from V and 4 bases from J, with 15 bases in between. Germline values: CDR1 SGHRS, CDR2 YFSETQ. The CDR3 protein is CASSLLLGRGYEQYF. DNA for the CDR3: TGCGCCAGCAGCTTGCTATTAGGACGAGGTTACGAGCAGTACTTC. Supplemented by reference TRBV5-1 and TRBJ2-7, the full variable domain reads KAGVTQTPRYLIKTRGQQVTLSCSPISGHRSVSWYQQTPGQGLQFLFEYFSETQRNKGNFPGRFSGRQFSNSRSEMNVSTLELGDSALYLCASSLLLGRGYEQYFGPGTRLTVT.

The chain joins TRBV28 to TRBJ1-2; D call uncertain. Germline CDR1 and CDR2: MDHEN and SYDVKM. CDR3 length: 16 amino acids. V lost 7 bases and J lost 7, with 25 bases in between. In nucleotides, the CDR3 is TGTGCCAGCACCACCCCTGGTGCGGGAGAACTTGCTGGCTACACCTTC. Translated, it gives CASTTPGAGELAGYTF.